The 14 T cell receptor beta chains presented below share a single source sample, sequenced in a study of cytomegalovirus exposure and HLA in healthy donors (dated by TCRdb to 2017 to 2019). The library was generated by the immunoSEQ multiplex PCR assay. The multiplex PCR relied on a mix of 60 forward primers for TCR Vbeta segments and 13 reverse primers for TCR Jbeta segments. TCRdb re-hosts the immuneACCESS table, in-frame sequences only. Its copies lack some clones; in the studies checked, an unresolved V gene accounts for under half of them, and the cause for the rest is not known. The sample records some 100,000 clones, around 75% of which are singletons. Jointly, the top ten make up 12% to 15% of the sample. Material for sequencing was PBMCs. Receptors were obtained from a male donor in good health and CMV-seropositive.

This chain uses TRBV6-1 with TRBJ2-5, with D tentatively TRBD2 (6 bases). The V and J ends lost 6 bases and 5 bases respectively, with 13 bases between them. The CDR3 extends over 13 amino acids. Germline V gives CDR1 MNHNS, CDR2 SASEGT. The CDR3 is CASSPMEGETQYF. CDR3 DNA sequence: TGTGCCAGCAGCCCTATGGAGGGGGAGACCCAGTACTTC.

The chain has TRBV12-5 and TRBJ2-2, with D uncertain. The CDR3 contains 13 residues. The germline V and J ends were trimmed by 1 base and 4 bases, with 4 bases remaining between them. Germline values: CDR1 LGHNT, CDR2 FRNRAP. CDR3 in amino acids: CASGLGVTGELFF. For the CDR3, the DNA is TGTGCTAGTGGTTTGGGAGTCACCGGGGAGCTGTTTTTT.

This sequence joins TRBV2 and TRBJ2-3; 8 bases map to TRBD2. This CDR3 contains 14 residues. Germline CDR1 is SNHLY and CDR2 is FYNNEI. V gave up 5 bases and J gave up 3 bases; unmatched junction bases: 4. The CDR3 nucleotides read TGTGCCAGCAGTAAGCGGGGGTCGACAGATACGCAGTATTTT. Amino acids: CASSKRGSTDTQYF.

V and J are TRBV27 and TRBJ1-1; D gene ambiguous. Trimming pared 0 bases from V and 1 base from J, leaving 9 bases between. The CDR3 is made up of 15 amino acids. The germline V gene encodes CDR1 MNHEY and CDR2 SMNVEV (reference sequence). In DNA, the CDR3 is TGTGCCAGCAGTTTATCGATGGGCCAGAACACTGAAGCTTTCTTT. Translating gives CASSLSMGQNTEAFF.

This clone showed up many times. J is TRBJ2-7 and V is TRBV28; 7 nucleotides match TRBD1. CDR1 MDHEN and CDR2 SYDVKM come from the germline V gene. V lost 4 bases to trimming and J lost 3 bases; unmatched junction nucleotides: 9. This CDR3 is built from 15 residues. CDR3 region: CASSSPRQGIYEQYF. The CDR3 DNA is TGTGCCAGCAGTTCCCCCCGACAGGGAATCTACGAGCAGTACTTC.

V gene TRBV7-3 combines with J gene TRBJ1-1; possibly TRBD1 for D (5 bases). The CDR3 extends over 14 amino acids. Trimming left V 4 bases short and J 1 base short, with 10 bases between. Germline V gene lookup returns CDR1 SGHTA and CDR2 FQGTGA. The CDR3 reads CASSSVGGNTEAFF. CDR3 nucleotide sequence: TGTGCCAGCAGCTCCGTGGGGGGGAACACTGAAGCTTTCTTT.

The genes are TRBV19 and TRBJ1-6; 9 bases align to TRBD1. This CDR3 spans 14 amino acids. V shed 5 bases, J shed 6 bases, and the junction held 2 bases outside the gene matches. The germline V gene encodes CDR1 LNHDA and CDR2 SQIVND (reference sequence). For the CDR3, the DNA is TGTGCCAGTAGTGCGACAGGGGGTAATTCACCCCTCCACTTT. Its protein product is CASSATGGNSPLHF.

The genes are TRBV6-5 and TRBJ2-5; 8 nucleotides align to TRBD1. Trimming took 5 bases from V and 2 from J; bases not matched to a gene: 7. In germline, CDR1 is MNHEY, CDR2 SVGAGI. The CDR3 covers 15 residues. DNA for the CDR3: TGTGCCAGCAGTACCGACAGGGGTAGACAAGAGACCCAGTACTTC. Protein sequence: CASSTDRGRQETQYF.

The chain uses TRBV6-1 and TRBJ1-2; D possibly corresponds to TRBD1 (5 bases). V lost 5 bases and J 4 bases, leaving 11 bases between the germline ends. The CDR3 has 13 amino acids. Per the germline V gene, CDR1 is MNHNS and CDR2 is SASEGT. CDR3 residues: CASSFRVLYGYTF. The CDR3 DNA reads TGTGCCAGCAGTTTCAGGGTTCTCTATGGCTACACCTTC.

The chain joins TRBV10-3 to TRBJ1-2, with 11 positions matching TRBD1. The ends lost 4 bases at V and 4 bases at J; junction bases unmatched: 2. The CDR3 is made up of 14 amino acids. Germline V gene sequence: CDR1 ENHRY, CDR2 SYGVKD. DNA of the CDR3: TGTGCCATCAGTGGGGACAGGGGGTCCTATGGCTACACCTTC. The encoded protein is CAISGDRGSYGYTF.

CDR3 coding DNA: TGTGCCAGTAGTATCACAGGGGCCTACGAGCAGTACTTC. Residues: CASSITGAYEQYF. The V call is TRBV19, the J call TRBJ2-7; TRBD1 agrees at 7 bases. V was clipped by 3 bases and J by 2 bases; unmatched bases: 1. This CDR3 comprises 13 residues. CDR1 is LNHDA and CDR2 is SQIVND in the germline V gene (reference sequence).

The chain joins TRBV9 to TRBJ1-6; no reliable D call. The CDR3 runs 15 residues. V lost 0 bases, J lost 0 bases, and 4 bases lay in between. Germline V lookup: CDR1 SGDLS, CDR2 YYNGEE. The CDR3 is CASSVASSYNSPLHF. CDR3 sequence (DNA): TGTGCCAGCAGCGTAGCCAGCTCCTATAATTCACCCCTCCACTTT.

The chain employs TRBV5-4 and TRBJ1-1; D is possibly TRBD1 (5 bases). V was cut by 4 bases and J by 3 bases, with 10 bases left in between. The length of the CDR3 is 13 residues. Germline CDR1 SGHNT, CDR2 YYREEE (reference sequence). The CDR3 sequence is CASSEGTHTEAFF. CDR3 DNA sequence: TGTGCCAGCAGCGAAGGGACTCACACTGAAGCTTTCTTT.

V gene TRBV5-1 combines with J gene TRBJ2-5; D call uncertain. The J call is uncertain, as TRBJ2-7 better fits the DNA end. CDR3 length: 14 residues. The germline V gene has CDR1 SGHRS and CDR2 YFSETQ. CDR3: CASSLAAGRYEQYF. The CDR3 nucleotides are TGCGCCAGCAGCTTGGCGGCAGGAAGGTACGAGCAGTACTTC.